This is a list of T cell receptor beta chains from one sample in a study of blood T cell repertoires in COVID-19. Sequencing used immunoSEQ multiplex PCR; TCRdb keeps in-frame clones, though not all of them. The sample holds about 74,000 clones, approximately 85% seen once. Sample: peripheral blood. The receptor set was obtained from a man in his 70s with acute or convalescent COVID-19. The CDR3 runs from the conserved cysteine through the conserved F or W. A D gene is named only where the DNA matches it firmly. Clone size is given for some rows only: seen once, a few or many times, or a class if the clone is expanded.

>-|TRBJ1-1|TRBV12-5|-
TGTGCTAGTGGTTCAACAGGGATGGGCACTGAAGCTTTCTTT
CASGSTGMGTEAFF
>-|TRBJ2-6|TRBV28|-
TGTGCCAGCGAGTCTGGGGCCAACGTCCTGACTTTC
CASESGANVLTF
>-|TRBJ2-1|TRBV28|TRBD1
TGTGCCAGCCTAGGGGGCGTCTCCTACAATGAGCAGTTCTTC
CASLGGVSYNEQFF
>few|TRBJ2-1|TRBV5-6|-
TGTGCCAGCAGCTTCCTCGGACTTAATGAGCAGTTCTTC
CASSFLGLNEQFF
>-|TRBJ2-1|TRBV28|-
TGTGCCAGCAGTTTAAGTGGTCCCCGGAATGAGCAGTTCTTC
CASSLSGPRNEQFF
>-|TRBJ2-5|TRBV28|TRBD1
TGTGCCAGCAGTTTATTGACAGGGGGCGACGAGACCCAGTACTTC
CASSLLTGGDETQYF
>-|TRBJ2-7|TRBV18|-
TGTGCCAGCTCACCGGGAGACAGGCCCTACGAGCAGTACTTC
CASSPGDRPYEQYF
>-|TRBJ1-5|TRBV24-1|-
TGTGCCACCAGTGATCCGCGGGCGGGTGGACAGCCCCAGCATTTT
CATSDPRAGGQPQHF
>-|TRBJ2-2|TRBV9|-
TGTGCCAGCAGCAAGACAGGAGCTAACACCGGGGAGCTGTTTTTT
CASSKTGANTGELFF
>once|TRBJ2-1|TRBV4-2|TRBD2
TGTGCCAGCAGCCGCCCCCCGGGACTAGCGGGAGTTAACAATGAGCAGTTCTTC
CASSRPPGLAGVNNEQFF
>-|TRBJ1-4|TRBV5-1|TRBD1
TGCGCCAGCAGCCCTACACAGGGGACGAATGAAAAACTGTTTTTT
CASSPTQGTNEKLFF
>-|TRBJ1-1|TRBV11-1|-
TGTGCCAGCAGCTCTACAAGGGGGAACACTGAAGCTTTCTTT
CASSSTRGNTEAFF
>-|TRBJ2-3|TRBV5-1|TRBD1
TGCGCCAGTCGTGGGACAGGGGTGGCAGATACGCAGTATTTT
CASRGTGVADTQYF
>-|TRBJ2-3|TRBV29-1|-
TGCAGCGTTCGCGATAGCGTAACGCAGTATTTT
CSVRDSVTQYF
>-|TRBJ1-6|TRBV18|TRBD1
TGTGCCAGCTCACCCGGGACAGATTCTTTAAATTCACCCCTCCACTTT
CASSPGTDSLNSPLHF
>-|TRBJ2-3|TRBV3-1/TRBV3-2|TRBD1
TGTGCCAGCAGCCAAGCTGGGCAGGGGGCAGATACGCAGTATTTT
CASSQAGQGADTQYF
>once|TRBJ2-3|TRBV7-2|-
TGTGCCAGCAGCTTAGTGAACGGGGCAGATACGCAGTATTTT
CASSLVNGADTQYF
>-|TRBJ1-2|TRBV2|TRBD1
TGTGCCAGCAGGGGGACAGGGGATGGCTACACCTTC
CASRGTGDGYTF
>-|TRBJ2-1|TRBV7-2|-
TGTGCCAGCAGCTTAAGAGGGAATGAGCAGTTCTTC
CASSLRGNEQFF
>-|TRBJ2-6|TRBV9|-
TGTGCCAGCAGCGTAGGAGAGGGTGGGGCCAACGTCCTGACTTTC
CASSVGEGGANVLTF
>-|TRBJ1-2|TRBV3-1/TRBV3-2|-
TGTGCCAGCAGCCATCGCGGAGGAACGGATGGCTACACCTTC
CASSHRGGTDGYTF
>-|TRBJ2-5|TRBV19|-
TGTGCCAGTAGGACGACTAGATCACAAGAGACCCAGTACTTC
CASRTTRSQETQYF
>-|TRBJ2-5|TRBV2|-
TGTGCCAGCAATAGCAGGGAAAGAGAGACCCAGTACTTC
CASNSRERETQYF
>-|TRBJ2-2|TRBV7-7|TRBD1
TGTGCTAGCAGCGTCGAGGGGGCAGGCACCGGGGAGCTGTTTTTT
CASSVEGAGTGELFF
>-|TRBJ2-1|TRBV4-2|-
TGTGCCAGCAGCCCGAGCCGGGGGGCGGGTCCCTACAATGAGCAGTTCTTC
CASSPSRGAGPYNEQFF
>-|TRBJ1-2|TRBV6-2/TRBV6-3|TRBD1
TGTGCCAGCAGTTCCACTCGACAGGGCTCCTATGGCTACACCTTC
CASSSTRQGSYGYTF
>once|TRBJ1-5|TRBV3-1/TRBV3-2|-
TGTGCCAGCAGCCAGGGAGGGTTTCAGCCCCAGCATTTT
CASSQGGFQPQHF
>-|TRBJ2-7|TRBV7-3|-
TGTGCCAGCAGCTCTACGGGTGGGGGCCCCTACGAGCAGTACTTC
CASSSTGGGPYEQYF
>-|TRBJ2-1|TRBV5-1|-
TGCGCCAGCAGCTTGGGGAATATGGGGGGCTCCTACAATGAGCAGTTCTTC
CASSLGNMGGSYNEQFF